This T cell receptor beta chain was sequenced during a study of T cells after yellow fever vaccination. Trimming at V came to 8 bases and at J to 8 bases, leaving 13 bases not matched to a gene. The CDR3 contains 15 residues. From germline, CDR1 is LGHNA and CDR2 YSLEER. TCRdb re-derived calls from the 5' RACE reads in MiXCR, one entry per CDR3 protein. Of 510,000 or so distinct CDR3 sequences listed, about 19% are singletons. Overall study findings and caveats: Repertoires obtained by FACS sorting could include abundant clonotypes that entered as contaminants from the bulk population.

This clonotype occurred a few times. The antigen remains undetermined. The source was PBMCs, collected 15 days after the yellow fever booster vaccination. This chain joins TRBV4-3 and TRBJ2-1; TRBD1 agrees at 9 bases. The clonotype comes from a man aged 25 to 40 who received the YFV17D yellow fever vaccine. The CDR3, as DNA: TGCGCCAGCGGGAACCGGGACAGGGTTTTCGATGAGCAGTTCTTC. This translates into CASGNRDRVFDEQFF.